A single sample gave rise to the 19 T cell receptor beta chains below, sequenced in a study of blood T cell repertoires in COVID-19. Assay used: immunoSEQ multiplex PCR; TCRdb lists only in-frame clones, some missing. The sample shows about 270,000 clones, approximately 90% of them seen only once. Sequenced material: PBMCs or T cells enriched from blood (not recorded which). These receptors were obtained from a middle-aged woman with acute COVID-19.

The CDR3 here is CASSTTTGGHQPQHF. The CDR3 nucleotides read TGTGCCAGCAGTACTACGACAGGGGGCCATCAGCCCCAGCATTTT. The chain links TRBV28 to TRBJ1-5; 10 positions match TRBD1. Per germline, CDR1 MDHEN and CDR2 SYDVKM. This CDR3 is 15 amino acids long. V shed 5 bases, J shed 5 bases, and the junction held 6 bases outside the gene matches.

This rearrangement joins TRBV19 to TRBJ2-2; 15 bases agree with TRBD2. This CDR3 spans 18 amino acids. The germline gives CDR1 LNHDA, CDR2 SQIVND (reference sequence). The V and J ends lost 5 bases and 4 bases, in that order; junction bases with no gene match: 8. The CDR3 spells CASSGGLAGGLSTGELFF. In nucleotides, the CDR3 is TGTGCCAGTAGTGGCGGACTAGCGGGGGGGCTAAGCACCGGGGAGCTGTTTTTT.

The chain has TRBV6-5 and TRBJ1-5; D is ambiguous. Trimming pared 5 bases from V and 7 bases from J, leaving 9 bases between. Germline loops: CDR1 MNHEY, CDR2 SVGAGI. This CDR3 region has 12 residues. The CDR3, as DNA: TGTGCCAGCAGTACGGCGGGGCAGCCCCAGCATTTT. Amino acids: CASSTAGQPQHF.

This clone turned up a few times. The rearrangement uses TRBV2 and TRBJ2-1, with TRBD2 matching over 13 bases. The V gene's germline CDR1 is SNHLY and CDR2 FYNNEI. After removal of 4 bases from V and 8 bases from J, the junction contained 5 bases not matched to a gene. This CDR3 is built from 15 residues. CDR3 bases: TGTGCCAGCAGTGTCGGGACTAGCGGGGTTGATGAGCAGTTCTTC. It is translated as CASSVGTSGVDEQFF.

The rearrangement uses TRBV3-1 (or the pseudogene TRBV3-2) and TRBJ2-1; 10 bases map to TRBD2. The CDR3 runs 15 residues. Germline V gene data show CDR1 as LGHDT and CDR2 as YNNKEL (reference sequence). Trimming at V came to 3 bases and at J to 4 bases, leaving 3 bases not matched to a gene. CDR3 bases: TGTGCCAGCAGCCAGAGCGGGAGGGGGTACAATGAGCAGTTCTTC. It specifies CASSQSGRGYNEQFF.

This clone was observed a single time. V usage is TRBV5-8 and J usage is TRBJ1-1; possibly TRBD1 for D (5 bases). The CDR3 extends over 13 amino acids. Trimming shortened V by 5 bases and J by 10 bases, and 18 bases separated the two germline ends. Germline V gene sequence: CDR1 SGHTS, CDR2 YDEGEE. In DNA form, the CDR3 reads TGTGCCAGCAGACACGACAGTCCGGCGTCAGCTTTCTTT. Its translation is CASRHDSPASAFF.

The rearrangement joins TRBV14 to TRBJ2-3; perhaps TRBD2 as D (5 bases). The CDR3 has 15 residues. With 4 bases removed from V and 0 bases from J, the gap between germline ends came to 11 bases. Germline lookup yields CDR1 SGHDN and CDR2 FVKESK. The CDR3 reads CASSPQRLSTDTQYF. The CDR3 bases are TGTGCCAGCAGCCCTCAGCGGTTAAGCACAGATACGCAGTATTTT.

The chain uses TRBV19 and TRBJ1-2; a weak D match, TRBD1 (6 bases). Between the trimmed V and J ends, which lost 4 bases and 4 bases, there was a span of 16 bases. Germline V lookup: CDR1 LNHDA, CDR2 SQIVND (reference sequence). The CDR3 spans 15 residues. CDR3 sequence reads: CASSTTGPLTYGYTF. In DNA form, the CDR3 reads TGTGCCAGTAGTACCACAGGGCCCCTCACCTATGGCTACACCTTC.

The rearrangement links TRBV7-2 to TRBJ2-3; TRBD2 aligns across 11 bases. Germline V CDR1 and CDR2: SGHTA, FQGNSA. With V trimmed by 11 bases and J by 3 bases, 10 bases remained unmatched. The CDR3 has 15 residues. The CDR3 DNA reads as TGTGCCTGCCGTAGCGGGGGGGCCGGGACAGATACGCAGTATTTT. This sequence encodes CACRSGGAGTDTQYF.

CDR3 residues: CASFERPTDTQYF. The CDR3 nucleotides read TGTGCCAGCTTCGAGCGGCCCACAGATACGCAGTATTTT. The chain combines TRBV18 with TRBJ2-3; D is perhaps TRBD2 (5 bases). The CDR3 covers 13 residues. Germline CDR1 and CDR2: KGHSH and LQKENI. Deletions cut 7 bases from V and 2 bases from J, with 10 bases between.

DNA of the CDR3: TGTGCCAGCAGAACCCATGGGACAGGGTGGACTGAAGCTTTCTTT. It codes for CASRTHGTGWTEAFF. The chain couples TRBV27 to TRBJ1-1, with 9 positions matching TRBD1. There are 15 residues in the CDR3. Unmatched junction bases numbered 10, after V lost 6 bases and J lost 5 bases. Per germline, CDR1 MNHEY and CDR2 SMNVEV (reference sequence).

The chain uses TRBV14 and TRBJ1-2, with D possibly TRBD1 on 6 matching bases. Germline V gene data show CDR1 as SGHDN and CDR2 as FVKESK. This CDR3 region has 15 residues. V lost 3 bases, J lost 3 bases, and 14 bases lay in between. CDR3 protein: CASSHRGSLHYGYTF. As DNA, the CDR3 is TGTGCCAGCAGCCACAGGGGTTCCCTCCACTATGGCTACACCTTC.

The rearrangement links TRBV10-1 to TRBJ1-2, with D possibly matching TRBD1 (5 bases). Germline CDR1 reads WNHNN; CDR2 reads SYGVQD (reference sequence). CDR3 length: 12 residues. The V end lost 10 bases, the J end lost 4 bases, and 13 bases lay between the germline ends. CDR3: CATPRQGYGYTF. The CDR3 DNA follows: TGCGCCACCCCCCGGCAGGGCTATGGCTACACCTTC.

This clone was detected only once. V is TRBV18 and J is TRBJ2-5; TRBD1 might be the D (6 bases). Germline V gene lookup returns CDR1 KGHSH and CDR2 LQKENI. With 0 bases removed from V and 2 bases from J, the gap between germline ends came to 13 bases. The CDR3 is made up of 16 amino acids. In DNA, the CDR3 is TGTGCCAGCTCACCACCGACAGGCGGGCTTCAAGAGACCCAGTACTTC. It is translated as CASSPPTGGLQETQYF.

The V and J genes are TRBV29-1 and TRBJ2-1, with a weak D call TRBD2 (6 bases). The CDR3 length is 15 residues. Germline V lookup: CDR1 SQVTM, CDR2 ANQGSEA. V lost 0 bases to trimming and J lost 4 bases, with 13 bases between them. CDR3 sequence: CSVEDGGTSYNEQFF. DNA of the CDR3: TGCAGCGTTGAAGATGGGGGGACTTCTTACAATGAGCAGTTCTTC.

The chain couples TRBV7-9 to TRBJ2-7; 12 bases fit TRBD2. The trim removed 7 bases at V and 7 bases at J, leaving 5 bases unmatched. Germline values: CDR1 SEHNR, CDR2 FQNEAQ (reference sequence). The CDR3 consists of 13 residues. CDR3 sequence (DNA): TGTGCCAGCATGACTAGCGGGAGTGGGGAGCAGTACTTC. Translated: CASMTSGSGEQYF. Looking up the rest from reference TRBV7-9 and TRBJ2-7 gives the full variable domain: DTGVSQNPRHKITKRGQNVTFRCDPISEHNRLYWYRQTLGQGPEFLTYFQNEAQLEKSRLLSDRFSAERPKGSFSTLEIQRTEQGDSAMYLCASMTSGSGEQYFGPGTRLTVT.

The chain recombines TRBV4-1 with TRBJ2-5, with 9 positions matching TRBD2. The CDR3 has 17 amino acids. Germline V gene sequence: CDR1 MGHRA, CDR2 YSYEKL. V shed 0 bases and J 2 bases; nucleotides not matched to a gene: 7. CDR3 protein: CASSQDRARGGQETQYF. The CDR3, as DNA: TGCGCCAGCAGCCAAGACCGGGCGCGGGGGGGGCAAGAGACCCAGTACTTC.

V gene TRBV5-1 combines with J gene TRBJ2-5, with 9 bases lining up with TRBD2. Per the germline V gene, CDR1 is SGHRS and CDR2 is YFSETQ. CDR3 size: 16 residues. V lost 0 bases and J lost 2; bases outside the gene matches: 5. CDR3 sequence reads: CASSLAGRGGQETQYF. CDR3 coding DNA: TGCGCCAGCAGCTTGGCCGGGCGGGGGGGTCAAGAGACCCAGTACTTC.

V is TRBV7-2 and J is TRBJ1-1, with TRBD1 as a possible D gene (5 bases). This CDR3 region has 15 residues. V shed 5 bases and J shed 7 bases, with 20 bases lying between them. From germline, CDR1 is SGHTA and CDR2 FQGNSA. CDR3 sequence reads: CASSPGGVGTSEAFF. CDR3 bases: TGTGCCAGCAGCCCCGGGGGTGTGGGGACTAGTGAAGCTTTCTTT.